The clone carrying this TCR beta chain was picked up one time. Germline CDR1 reads MNHEY; CDR2 reads SMNVEV (reference sequence). This CDR3 spans 17 amino acids. Trimming removed 6 bases at V and 2 bases at J, with 21 bases between. This specimen comes from a study of blood T cell repertoires in COVID-19. Study summary: The analysed material was cDNA or gDNA that came from T cells, B-cell-depleted T cells, or PBMCs.

Generated by immunoSEQ multiplex PCR, the TCRdb table keeps only in-frame clones and is missing some. The profile covers fewer than 300,000 clones, with approximately 90% appearing a single time and roughly 8.3% taken by the ten largest. The source of this sequence is a man aged 40-49 years who had recovered from COVID-19. This chain uses TRBV27 with TRBJ2-3; D may be TRBD1 (6 bases). The specimen was PBMCs or T cells enriched from blood (not recorded which). The CDR3 nucleotides read TGTGCCAGCAGCCTTAACAGAGACAGGTTCTACACAGATACGCAGTATTTT. Protein sequence: CASSLNRDRFYTDTQYF.